The 28 T cell receptor beta chains in this list originate from one sample, sequenced in a study of T-cell reconstitution after alpha-beta-depleted transplantation in children. The library targeted TCRbeta and was prepared with unique molecular identifiers. TCRdb called the PCR reads again in MiXCR, with one record for every CDR3 protein. The sample lists 400,000 to 450,000 distinct CDR3 sequences; 43% were seen once. The source material was PBMCs, sampled before TCRalphabeta/CD19-depleted stem cell transplant. The receptors originated from a girl aged 2 to 10 with aplastic anemia, due to receive a stem cell transplant.

Only one count was recorded for this clonotype. The V and J genes are TRBV5-1 and TRBJ2-7; D is perhaps TRBD1 (6 bases). V shed 4 bases and J shed 2 bases, with 16 bases lying between them. CDR3 length: 15 residues. Per germline, CDR1 SGHRS and CDR2 YFSETQ. The CDR3 region is CASSTQNRVPYEQYF. The CDR3 DNA reads as TGCGCCAGCAGCACCCAAAACAGGGTCCCCTACGAGCAGTACTTC. The full variable domain, rest sourced from reference TRBV5-1 and TRBJ2-7, is KAGVTQTPRYLIKTRGQQVTLSCSPISGHRSVSWYQQTPGQGLQFLFEYFSETQRNKGNFPGRFSGRQFSNSRSEMNVSTLELGDSALYLCASSTQNRVPYEQYFGPGTRLTVT.

V gene TRBV7-9 combines with J gene TRBJ2-4, with D perhaps matching TRBD1 or TRBD2 (5 bases each). CDR1 and CDR2 (germline): SEHNR, FQNEAQ (reference sequence). V was clipped by 4 bases and J by 1 base, with 14 bases between them. The CDR3 is 16 amino acids. The CDR3 sequence: CASSSEVGTAKNIQYF. The CDR3 DNA is TGTGCCAGCAGCTCCGAGGTCGGGACGGCCAAAAACATTCAGTACTTC. Variable domain in full (rest from reference TRBV7-9 and TRBJ2-4): DTGVSQNPRHKITKRGQNVTFRCDPISEHNRLYWYRQTLGQGPEFLTYFQNEAQLEKSRLLSDRFSAERPKGSFSTLEIQRTEQGDSAMYLCASSSEVGTAKNIQYFGAGTRLSVL.

This clonotype occurred many times. The chain carries TRBV5-1 and TRBJ2-3; D call uncertain. The CDR3 extends over 15 amino acids. Per germline, CDR1 SGHRS and CDR2 YFSETQ. The V gene lost 0 bases and the J gene lost 2 bases, with 10 bases spanning the gap. The CDR3 DNA is TGCGCCAGCAGCTTGGTCAGCCCACCCACAGATACGCAGTATTTT. It codes for CASSLVSPPTDTQYF.

Only one count was recorded for this clonotype. The chain carries TRBV24-1 and TRBJ2-3; no clear D. The CDR3 has 12 residues. Germline V gene sequence: CDR1 KGHDR, CDR2 SFDVKD. The V and J ends lost 7 bases and 1 base respectively, with 5 bases between them. Written as DNA, the CDR3 is TGTGCCACCAGCGTGGGCACAGATACGCAGTATTTT. Translating gives CATSVGTDTQYF.

The J gene is TRBJ2-3, the V gene TRBV27; TRBD2 matches 10 bases. The CDR3 is 14 residues long. V lost 5 bases and J lost 4; bases outside the gene matches: 3. CDR1 and CDR2 (germline): MNHEY, SMNVEV (reference sequence). CDR3 region: CASSTLAGADTQYF. The CDR3 DNA reads TGTGCCAGCAGTACGCTAGCGGGAGCAGATACGCAGTATTTT.

The chain uses TRBV20-1 and TRBJ1-4, with a tentative D call TRBD1 (6 bases). This CDR3 is 17 amino acids long. Trimming took off 5 bases at V and 2 bases at J, with 21 bases between the two ends. From germline, CDR1 is DFQATT and CDR2 SNEGSKA (reference sequence). The CDR3 sequence is CSAPPGRGLTTNEKLFF. The CDR3 coding sequence is TGCAGTGCTCCTCCGGGCAGGGGACTTACCACTAATGAAAAACTGTTTTTT.

Only a few counts were recorded for this clonotype. V gene TRBV20-1 combines with J gene TRBJ2-3; D assignment may be TRBD1 or TRBD2 (5 bases each). This CDR3 spans 13 amino acids. From germline, CDR1 is DFQATT and CDR2 SNEGSKA (reference sequence). V was cut by 5 bases and J by 9 bases, with 18 bases left in between. In DNA, the CDR3 is TGCAGTGCTCGGGATGGGGGACCGGGAACGCAGTATTTT. It is translated as CSARDGGPGTQYF.

The chain combines TRBV20-1 with TRBJ2-7, with D possibly matching TRBD2 (5 bases). The germline V and J ends were trimmed by 3 bases and 0 bases, with 12 bases remaining between them. Germline lookup yields CDR1 DFQATT and CDR2 SNEGSKA (reference sequence). The CDR3 consists of 14 residues. CDR3: CSASPSPNSYEQYF. The DNA of the CDR3 is TGCAGTGCTAGCCCTAGCCCTAACTCCTACGAGCAGTACTTC.

The V gene is TRBV20-1, the J gene TRBJ2-1; TRBD2 is a possible D gene (7 bases). CDR3 length equals 13 residues. The germline V gene encodes CDR1 DFQATT and CDR2 SNEGSKA (reference sequence). The V gene lost 4 bases and the J gene lost 3 bases, with 10 bases spanning the gap. The CDR3 nucleotides read TGCAGTGCTACGGGGGGCGGCTACAATGAGCAGTTCTTC. Translated: CSATGGGYNEQFF.

The chain links TRBV6-1 to TRBJ2-2, with 12 positions matching TRBD1. This CDR3 has 15 residues. Germline CDR1 is MNHNS and CDR2 is SASEGT. Trimming took 11 bases from V and 5 from J; bases not matched to a gene: 9. CDR3 nucleotide sequence: TGTGCCGGCGAGGGGGGACAGGGGGCGACCGGGGAGCTGTTTTTT. Its translation is CAGEGGQGATGELFF.

The chain joins TRBV7-2 to TRBJ2-5; 9 bases are shared with TRBD2. CDR1 is SGHTA and CDR2 is FQGNSA in the germline V gene. V gave up 2 bases and J gave up 5 bases; unmatched junction bases: 6. The CDR3 consists of 15 residues. This CDR3 reads CASSLTGLAGETQYF. The CDR3 DNA follows: TGTGCCAGCAGCTTAACGGGACTAGCCGGGGAGACCCAGTACTTC.

This clonotype was counted between two and nine times. J is TRBJ2-3 and V is TRBV4-3, with D unclear. The CDR3 has 12 amino acids. The V gene's germline CDR1 is LGHNA and CDR2 YSLEER. V gave up 0 bases and J gave up 10 bases, with 8 bases separating them. The CDR3 DNA is TGCGCCAGCAGCCAAGAGAGTCGTGCGCAGTATTTT. Encoded protein: CASSQESRAQYF.

This clonotype was detected a few times. Sequence at one end of the junction differs from germline and may be a read error. The chain joins TRBV5-5 to TRBJ2-1; D ambiguous. Looked up from germline, CDR1 is SGHKS and CDR2 is YYEKEE (reference sequence). CDR3 length: 13 residues. CDR3 protein: CASNRDTYNEHFF. The CDR3 DNA reads as TGTGCCAGCAACCGCGATACCTACAATGAGCATTTCTTC.

This clonotype has at least ten counts. The V gene is TRBV7-2, the J gene TRBJ2-1; D might be TRBD1 or TRBD2, each matching 5 bases. V was shortened by 4 bases and J by 10 bases, with 14 bases between the two germline ends. Germline CDR1 and CDR2: SGHTA and FQGNSA. The length of the CDR3 is 13 residues. The CDR3 DNA reads TGTGCCAGCAGCTCCCGGGGCGACCGGGAGCAGTTCTTC. It codes for CASSSRGDREQFF.

The chain recombines TRBV5-6 with TRBJ1-2; weak D call: TRBD1 (6 bases). Deletions cut 1 base from V and 7 bases from J, with 17 bases between. Germline CDR1 and CDR2: SGHDT and YYEEEE. The length of the CDR3 is 15 residues. CDR3 nucleotide sequence: TGTGCCAGCAGCTTGCCGAGTGCAGGGGCGTTTGGCTACACCTTC. Residues: CASSLPSAGAFGYTF. Together with reference TRBV5-6 and TRBJ1-2, the CDR3 gives the full variable domain: DAGVTQSPTHLIKTRGQQVTLRCSPKSGHDTVSWYQQALGQGPQFIFQYYEEEERQRGNFPDRFSGHQFPNYSSELNVNALLLGDSALYLCASSLPSAGAFGYTFGSGTRLTVV.

This clonotype turned up a few times. V usage is TRBV5-1 and J usage is TRBJ2-5; no clear D. The V end was cut by 2 bases, the J end by 5 bases, with 13 bases between. Germline V CDR1 and CDR2: SGHRS, YFSETQ. There are 14 residues in the CDR3. Here the CDR3 DNA reads TGCGCCAGCAGCTTAGGCCAGTTGGGGGAGACCCAGTACTTC. This sequence encodes CASSLGQLGETQYF.

The CDR3 DNA reads as TGCAGTGCTCGTCGCCGTAGCGGGGGGCCGTACAATGAGCAGTTCTTC. This translates into CSARRRSGGPYNEQFF. The V call is TRBV20-1, the J call TRBJ2-1, with 10 nucleotides matching TRBD2. This CDR3 comprises 16 residues. CDR1 DFQATT and CDR2 SNEGSKA come from the germline V gene (reference sequence). The junction had 11 bases not matched to a gene; V was cut back by 5 bases and J by 4 bases.

This chain uses TRBV20-1 with TRBJ2-3; 9 bases map to TRBD2. This CDR3 contains 13 residues. The germline V gene encodes CDR1 DFQATT and CDR2 SNEGSKA (reference sequence). The CDR3 bases are TGCAACCCCGGGCGGGAGGGCCGTGATACGCAGTATTTT. Translation gives CNPGREGRDTQYF.

CDR3 coding DNA: TGCGCCAGCAGCCTGGCCCTCTCTGGGGCCAACGTCCTGACTTTC. Its translation: CASSLALSGANVLTF. The chain uses TRBV5-1 and TRBJ2-6; no clear D gene. V was clipped by 4 bases and J by 0 bases, with 8 bases between them. The CDR3 has 15 residues. The germline V gene encodes CDR1 SGHRS and CDR2 YFSETQ.

The chain carries TRBV20-1 and TRBJ1-5; TRBD1 matches 7 bases. The CDR3 totals 13 residues. Per the germline V gene, CDR1 is DFQATT and CDR2 is SNEGSKA (reference sequence). V trimming: 2 bases; J trimming: 5 bases; junction bases outside the gene matches: 3. CDR3 sequence: CSARNRGYQPQHF. Written as DNA, the CDR3 is TGCAGTGCTAGAAACAGGGGATATCAGCCCCAGCATTTT.

The table lists this clonotype with a few counts. This chain links TRBV27 with TRBJ1-5; TRBD1 matches at 10 bases. V was clipped by 6 bases and J by 7 bases; unmatched bases: 9. Germline CDR1 reads MNHEY; CDR2 reads SMNVEV (reference sequence). CDR3 size: 15 residues. CDR3 in DNA: TGTGCCAGCAGCACGGGACAGGGGCTAGGGCAGCCCCAGCATTTT. It encodes CASSTGQGLGQPQHF.

This sequence joins TRBV7-3 and TRBJ2-1; D is unclear. V dropped 5 bases and J dropped 1 base, with 12 bases sitting between them. The CDR3 spans 15 residues. Germline-derived CDR1 and CDR2 are SGHTA and FQGTGA. CDR3 sequence (DNA): TGTGCCAGCAGCGCCGGTCGGTCGTCCTACAATGAGCAGTTCTTC. Protein: CASSAGRSSYNEQFF.

This clonotype was seen repeatedly, ten times or more. The V call is TRBV28, the J call TRBJ1-5; possibly TRBD1 for D (6 bases). Germline loops: CDR1 MDHEN, CDR2 SYDVKM. The V gene lost 6 bases and the J gene lost 4 bases, with 16 bases spanning the gap. The CDR3 is 15 amino acids. The CDR3 nucleotides read TGTGCCAGCAGGTCAGGACAGTCCCCTAATCAGCCCCAGCATTTT. Encoded protein: CASRSGQSPNQPQHF. The whole variable domain, filled in from reference TRBV28 and TRBJ1-5, reads DVKVTQSSRYLVKRTGEKVFLECVQDMDHENMFWYRQDPGLGLRLIYFSYDVKMKEKGDIPEGYSVSREKKERFSLILESASTNQTSMYLCASRSGQSPNQPQHFGDGTRLSIL.

This clonotype turned up a few times. The genes are TRBV19 and TRBJ1-1; D is unresolved. The germline CDR1 and CDR2 sequences are LNHDA and SQIVND (reference sequence). This CDR3 is built from 14 residues. Trimming pared 9 bases from V and 0 bases from J, leaving 14 bases between. CDR3 coding DNA: TGTGCCAGCCAAGCCACCGGGATGAACACTGAAGCTTTCTTT. Amino acids: CASQATGMNTEAFF.

The chain couples TRBV3-1 to TRBJ2-7, with D uncertain. Per germline, CDR1 LGHDT and CDR2 YNNKEL (reference sequence). Trimming removed 2 bases at V and 7 bases at J, with 12 bases between. This CDR3 is 13 amino acids long. The CDR3 DNA is TGTGCCAGCAGCCAACTTCGATACGGTGAGCAGTACTTC. This sequence encodes CASSQLRYGEQYF.

This chain joins TRBV7-9 and TRBJ2-5; maybe TRBD1 (6 bases). V lost 4 bases, J lost 1 base, and 16 bases lay in between. This CDR3 is 16 amino acids long. Germline CDR1 SEHNR, CDR2 FQNEAQ (reference sequence). The CDR3 sequence is CASSSRDKALQETQYF. The CDR3 DNA is TGTGCCAGCAGCTCCCGGGACAAGGCTCTCCAAGAGACCCAGTACTTC.

This clonotype was observed many times. The chain combines TRBV29-1 with TRBJ1-2; 8 positions agree with TRBD1. The V segment lost 7 bases and the J segment 4 bases; nucleotides outside the gene matches: 8. Germline V gene data show CDR1 as SQVTM and CDR2 as ANQGSEA. This CDR3 contains 13 residues. Written as DNA, the CDR3 is TGCAGCGGGCTGCAGGGGGCAGGCTATGGCTACACCTTC. Amino acids: CSGLQGAGYGYTF.

This clonotype was observed many times. In DNA form, the CDR3 reads TGTGCCACCAGTGATTTAGCGTACGGCTACGAGCAGTACTTC. Protein: CATSDLAYGYEQYF. The gene calls are TRBV24-1 and TRBJ2-7; D gene uncertain. The germline V gene encodes CDR1 KGHDR and CDR2 SFDVKD. CDR3 size: 14 residues. Trimming left V 1 base short and J 3 bases short, with 9 bases between.